The sequence of this T cell receptor (beta chain) was determined in a study of CD8 T cells in Susac syndrome (dated by TCRdb to the late 2010s). For context, the study as a whole: Whether CD8+ T cell activation and differentiation in Susac syndrome was antigen driven was tested using repertoire sequencing. Broad study findings and their caveats: The TCR sequencing and HLA analysis was acknowledged to have included a relatively small number of individuals.

RNA was extracted using the RNeasy kit, and roughly 0.45 to 1 microgram was reverse transcribed with random hexamers. The immunoSEQ multiplex PCR assay, covering 54 Vbeta and 13 Jbeta segments, was used to amplify TCR beta CDR3 regions. To correct PCR amplification bias, a synthetic template baseline was used for both primer optimization and computational correction. The study's processing was this. Reads were assigned to V, D and J genes according to IMGT and analyzed in immunoSEQ Analyzer, with only productive sequences retained. Clonality was computed as one minus Shannon entropy normalized by log2 of the number of productive unique sequences. Public and private clones were assessed among the 100 most prevalent clones of each patient and control. Clones were defined as Susac-specific when absent from the healthy and MS cohorts, from about 1,100 published viral clones and from other ImmuneACCESS disease sequences. Through fastp at Q25 and MiXCR, TCRdb rebuilt clones from the public reads, retaining in-frame beta chains. Each entry merges the rows of one CDR3 protein and shows their most common DNA and genes. It is TCRdb's table, rather than the study itself, that gives the V and J calls and clone size. This sample holds roughly 330,000 distinct CDR3 sequences; about 90% were observed only once. 0.065% of the sample lies in the top ten.

For CDR1 and CDR2, the germline V gene lists MNHEY and SVGEGT. Measured from the cysteine to the phenylalanine, the CDR3 is 14 residues long. The CDR3 DNA has 42 bases and is translated from base 1. V drops 9 bases and J drops 5 bases, leaving 19 bases in between. Peripheral blood CD8+ and CD4+ T cells from healthy donors, Susac syndrome patients and multiple sclerosis patients were profiled by high-throughput TCR beta sequencing. Multiple sclerosis controls were treatment-naive patients with stable or active relapsing-remitting disease fulfilling revised McDonald criteria. Bulk CD8+ and CD4+ T cells were purified by magnetic negative isolation, whereas CD8+ TEMRA cells were enriched by FACS. Blood was collected in EDTA tubes and processed within 24 hours, with PBMCs isolated through density gradient centrifugation. PBMCs intended for TCR sequencing were cryopreserved in liquid nitrogen and were subsequently thawed in a 37 degrees C water bath. The sorted or isolated CD4+, CD8+ and CD8+ TEMRA cells reached a purity of at least 90%.

On this clonotype: Its cognate antigen has yet to be identified. Base-call qualities are not available, and no considerably larger clone is one nucleotide away.

Source material: CD4+ T cells from PBMCs. The sequence came from a human donor with multiple sclerosis. The chain uses TRBV6-2 or TRBV6-3 and TRBJ1-1; no confident D gene assignment can be made. CDR3 region: CARQESKGRTEAFF. The base sequence is TGTGCCAGACAAGAAAGTAAAGGTCGGACTGAAGCTTTCTTT.